A single sample gave rise to the 20 T cell receptor beta chains below, sequenced in a study of T cell repertoires in cytomegalovirus infection. TCRdb reprocessed the reads with MiXCR, giving one entry per CDR3 protein. The table includes fewer than 550,000 distinct CDR3 sequences, more than 15% detected once. The sequenced sample was CD8+ T cells from PBMCs. Receptors originate from a human donor in good health (CMV status not recorded). Some clones in this sample may be carry-over from other donors' samples.

The chain carries TRBV12-3 or TRBV12-4 and TRBJ2-2, with D uncertain. The CDR3 loop spans 12 amino acids. Trimming removed 9 bases at V and 5 bases at J, with 10 bases between. CDR3 residues: CASPSGTGELFF. CDR3 coding DNA: TGTGCCAGTCCGAGTGGAACCGGGGAGCTGTTTTTT.

In its sample, this clonotype was seen a few times. The chain uses TRBV5-1 and TRBJ2-5; 14 nucleotides match TRBD2. The CDR3 runs to 15 residues. CDR1 and CDR2 from the germline V gene are SGHRS and YFSETQ. The V gene end was trimmed by 3 bases and the J gene end by 5 bases; junction bases not matched to a gene: 3. CDR3 amino acids: CASSSGTSGSETQYF. The CDR3 DNA follows: TGCGCCAGCAGCTCCGGGACTAGCGGGAGTGAGACCCAGTACTTC.

This clonotype was observed a few times. V and J are TRBV11-2 and TRBJ2-5; D remains unclear. Trimming pared 4 bases from V and 6 bases from J, leaving 12 bases between. This CDR3 spans 13 amino acids. The germline V gene has CDR1 SGHAT and CDR2 FQNNGV. CDR3 region: CASSSAVAKTQYF. The CDR3 nucleotides are TGTGCCAGCAGCTCGGCGGTAGCAAAGACCCAGTACTTC.

A few counts support this clonotype. This chain connects TRBV4-1 to TRBJ1-1; no firm D call. The CDR3 runs to 13 residues. Trimming took off 3 bases at V and 6 bases at J, with 11 bases between the two ends. The germline gives CDR1 MGHRA, CDR2 YSYEKL. Here the CDR3 reads CASSQILWAEAFF. The CDR3 bases are TGCGCCAGCAGCCAGATTCTATGGGCTGAAGCTTTCTTT.

This clonotype was found a few times. The gene calls are TRBV19 and TRBJ2-2, with 11 bases aligning to TRBD1. Germline V gene lookup returns CDR1 LNHDA and CDR2 SQIVND (reference sequence). The CDR3 consists of 15 residues. Trimming cost V 4 bases and J 5 bases; bases outside gene matches: 3. The CDR3 DNA reads TGTGCCAGTAGTAGGGACAGGGGGTTGACCGGGGAGCTGTTTTTT. It translates to CASSRDRGLTGELFF.

This clonotype was seen many times. The CDR3 DNA reads TGTGCCAGCAGCTTACAGCCCCAGGGGGCCGGGGAGCTGTTTTTT. Translating it yields CASSLQPQGAGELFF. The rearrangement uses TRBV7-2 and TRBJ2-2; 7 bases align to TRBD1. Trimming removed 2 bases from V and 6 bases from J; junction bases left unmatched: 6. This CDR3 region has 15 residues. Germline V gene sequence: CDR1 SGHTA, CDR2 FQGNSA.

This clonotype was recorded at least ten times. The chain employs TRBV4-1 and TRBJ2-5; 10 bases are a match to TRBD2. CDR3 length: 16 residues. V gave up 4 bases and J gave up 2 bases; unmatched junction bases: 7. Germline loops: CDR1 MGHRA, CDR2 YSYEKL. In DNA, the CDR3 is TGCGCCAGCAGCCGAGTGTCTAGCGGGGGACAAGAGACCCAGTACTTC. Protein sequence: CASSRVSSGGQETQYF.

This rearrangement joins TRBV20-1 to TRBJ2-7, with TRBD1 identical over 9 bases. The V and J ends lost 6 bases and 4 bases, in that order; junction bases with no gene match: 4. The CDR3 consists of 12 residues. Germline V gives CDR1 DFQATT, CDR2 SNEGSKA (reference sequence). The CDR3 region is CSARQGEYEQYF. The CDR3 DNA sequence: TGCAGTGCCAGACAGGGGGAGTACGAGCAGTACTTC.

This sequence joins TRBV11-2 and TRBJ2-3; TRBD1 is a possible D gene (6 bases). The length of the CDR3 is 14 residues. Trimming stripped 6 bases from V and 3 bases from J, with 13 bases between. Germline V gene lookup returns CDR1 SGHAT and CDR2 FQNNGV. Written as DNA, the CDR3 is TGTGCCAGCAGGAACCCAGGGGATACAGATACGCAGTATTTT. Residues: CASRNPGDTDTQYF.

This clonotype was seen many times. The rearrangement links TRBV7-9 to TRBJ2-5, with D uncertain. CDR3 length equals 13 residues. V was clipped by 2 bases and J by 0 bases, with 4 bases between them. Germline loops: CDR1 SEHNR, CDR2 FQNEAQ (reference sequence). The CDR3 bases are TGTGCCAGCAGCTTACCGGACCAAGAGACCCAGTACTTC. Translation gives CASSLPDQETQYF.

The rearrangement joins TRBV29-1 to TRBJ2-1, with TRBD2 as a possible D gene (5 bases). The germline V and J ends were trimmed by 6 bases and 2 bases, with 14 bases remaining between them. The CDR3 covers 14 residues. The V gene's germline CDR1 is SQVTM and CDR2 ANQGSEA. In DNA form, the CDR3 reads TGCAGCGTGGTTGTCGGGGAACCCTACAATGAGCAGTTCTTC. It translates to CSVVVGEPYNEQFF.

The chain joins TRBV28 to TRBJ2-2; a weak D match, TRBD2 (6 bases). Germline V gene sequence: CDR1 MDHEN, CDR2 SYDVKM. The CDR3 is 15 amino acids. V gave up 8 bases and J gave up 0 bases, with 13 bases separating them. CDR3 sequence reads: CASRWGGTNTGELFF. In DNA form, the CDR3 reads TGTGCCAGCCGATGGGGCGGGACGAACACCGGGGAGCTGTTTTTT.

This clonotype was seen a single time. The missing conserved phenylalanine or tryptophan at the end of this CDR3 makes a read error likely. The CDR3 DNA is TGTGCCAGCAGCTTACGAGGAGCTAGCGGTAGACCCGAAGGGGAGACCCAGTACTTA. This gives the protein CASSLRGASGRPEGETQYL. V is TRBV7-2 and J is TRBJ2-5; the match to TRBD2 covers 7 bases. Germline lookup yields CDR1 SGHTA and CDR2 FQGNSA. CDR3 length: 19 amino acids. V lost 2 bases, J lost 5 bases, and 20 bases stayed unmatched.

Ten or more counts support this clonotype. The J gene is TRBJ2-2, the V gene TRBV6-6; D gene uncertain. This CDR3 contains 13 residues. Germline values: CDR1 MNHNY, CDR2 SVGAGI (reference sequence). V was cut by 10 bases and J by 1 base, with 10 bases left in between. The CDR3 sequence: CATIALNTGELFF. The CDR3 DNA reads TGTGCCACTATTGCGTTGAACACCGGGGAGCTGTTTTTT.

This clonotype occurred many times. The chain has TRBV19 and TRBJ2-7; possible D gene TRBD1, 5 bases. The germline V and J ends were trimmed by 3 bases and 1 base, with 10 bases remaining between them. CDR1 is LNHDA and CDR2 is SQIVND in the germline V gene (reference sequence). The CDR3 spans 14 residues. CDR3 sequence: CASSISQGSYEQYF. In DNA form, the CDR3 reads TGTGCCAGTAGTATCAGTCAGGGTTCCTACGAGCAGTACTTC.

This clonotype has only a few counts. As DNA, the CDR3 is TGTGCCAGCAGTGGCAGGGAAGGTCAGCCCCAGCATTTT. Translation: CASSGREGQPQHF. The chain couples TRBV6-4 to TRBJ1-5; D possibly corresponds to TRBD1 (5 bases). Between the trimmed V and J ends, which lost 4 bases and 6 bases, there was a span of 10 bases. CDR1 is MRHNA and CDR2 is SNTAGT in the germline V gene. The CDR3 spans 13 residues.

This clonotype occurred many times. The V call is TRBV7-2, the J call TRBJ1-2; 7 bases line up with TRBD1. Germline loops: CDR1 SGHTA, CDR2 FQGNSA. The V segment lost 1 base and the J segment 4 bases; nucleotides outside the gene matches: 6. CDR3 size: 15 residues. CDR3 protein: CASSLDRGRTYGYTF. The CDR3 DNA reads as TGTGCCAGCAGCTTAGATAGGGGGCGCACCTATGGCTACACCTTC. Combining the CDR3 with reference TRBV7-2 and TRBJ1-2 gives the whole variable domain GAGVSQSPSNKVTEKGKDVELRCDPISGHTALYWYRQSLGQGLEFLIYFQGNSAPDKSGLPSDRFSAERTGGSVSTLTIQRTQQEDSAVYLCASSLDRGRTYGYTFGSGTRLTVV.

At least ten counts were recorded for this clonotype. V and J are TRBV15 and TRBJ2-1; no clear D gene. The CDR3 has 16 amino acids. Germline V gene lookup returns CDR1 LNHNV and CDR2 YYDKDF (reference sequence). Trimming left V 0 bases short and J 4 bases short, with 13 bases between. The CDR3 loop is CATSRDGLRAYNEQFF. The CDR3 coding sequence is TGTGCCACCAGCAGAGACGGGCTCCGGGCGTACAATGAGCAGTTCTTC.

The chain combines TRBV19 with TRBJ1-1, with a tentative D call TRBD1 (5 bases). The CDR3 totals 14 residues. The V end lost 5 bases, the J end lost 4 bases, and 14 bases lay between the germline ends. The germline gives CDR1 LNHDA, CDR2 SQIVND (reference sequence). The CDR3 sequence is CASSPRGLITEAFF. CDR3 in DNA: TGTGCCAGTAGTCCAAGGGGCCTTATCACTGAAGCTTTCTTT.

This clonotype has a count of ten or more. The CDR3 DNA sequence: TGTGCTAGTGGTCCCGGACTAGCGGGGAGGGATGAGCAGTTCTTC. Its translation is CASGPGLAGRDEQFF. This sequence joins TRBV12-5 and TRBJ2-1, with TRBD2 matching over 12 bases. This CDR3 is 15 amino acids long. In germline, CDR1 is LGHNT, CDR2 FRNRAP. V gave up 5 bases and J gave up 8 bases; unmatched junction bases: 7.